These 29 T cell receptor beta chains were sequenced from one sample in a study of CD8 T cells in ankylosing spondylitis. From the 5' RACE reads, TCRdb called clonotypes with MiXCR, one entry per CDR3 protein. The sample includes 50,000 or so distinct CDR3 sequences, approximately 8% of them seen just once. The sequenced sample consisted of blood, either unsorted or a sorted T cell fraction (not recorded which). The source is a female donor with ankylosing spondylitis or in good health (not recorded which).

In its sample, this clonotype was seen once. In nucleotides, the CDR3 is TGTGCCAGCAGCCCTGGGCTCCTCTACGAGCAGTACGTC. Translating gives CASSPGLLYEQYV. The chain recombines TRBV7-9 with TRBJ2-7, with D uncertain. V was clipped by 5 bases and J by 3 bases, with 11 bases between them. This CDR3 region has 13 residues. Germline V gives CDR1 SEHNR, CDR2 FQNEAQ (reference sequence).

In its sample, this clonotype was seen a few times. The V call is TRBV5-1, the J call TRBJ2-1; perhaps TRBD2 as D (5 bases). The CDR3 spans 16 residues. From germline, CDR1 is SGHRS and CDR2 YFSETQ. V was clipped by 4 bases and J by 5 bases, with 19 bases between them. The CDR3 reads CASSRTGVGFDNEQFF. For the CDR3, the DNA is TGCGCCAGCAGCCGGACCGGGGTTGGTTTCGACAATGAGCAGTTCTTC.

This clonotype was seen many times. V and J are TRBV12-3 or TRBV12-4 and TRBJ1-5, with TRBD1 as a possible D gene (5 bases). The CDR3 is made up of 15 amino acids. Deletions cut 3 bases from V and 3 bases from J, with 12 bases between. CDR3: CASSLGGTINQPQHF. CDR3 coding DNA: TGTGCCAGCAGTTTGGGGGGGACGATCAATCAGCCCCAGCATTTT.

This clonotype was counted many times. This chain uses TRBV12-3 or TRBV12-4 with TRBJ2-5, with D tentatively TRBD1 (6 bases). With 5 bases removed from V and 2 bases from J, the gap between germline ends came to 12 bases. CDR3 size: 14 residues. The CDR3 sequence is CASSRKQGQETQYF. The CDR3 bases are TGTGCCAGCAGTCGTAAACAGGGACAAGAGACCCAGTACTTC.

This clonotype appeared many times. The chain is built from TRBV20-1 and TRBJ1-2, with a possible D match to TRBD1 (6 bases). The CDR3 contains 15 residues. Per the germline V gene, CDR1 is DFQATT and CDR2 is SNEGSKA (reference sequence). The V end was cut by 0 bases, the J end by 5 bases, with 16 bases between. For the CDR3, the DNA is TGCAGTGCTAGAGATTCGTCGGGGGGGCATTATGGCTACACCTTC. It yields the protein CSARDSSGGHYGYTF.

This clonotype was seen many times. This sequence joins TRBV5-1 and TRBJ2-1, with D tentatively TRBD2 (6 bases). The V and J ends lost 5 bases and 0 bases respectively, with 12 bases between them. The CDR3 contains 15 residues. Germline-derived CDR1 and CDR2 are SGHRS and YFSETQ. In nucleotides, the CDR3 is TGCGCCAGCAGTTCCGCGGGGATCTCCTACAATGAGCAGTTCTTC. Encoded protein: CASSSAGISYNEQFF.

This clonotype was detected many times. The chain recombines TRBV10-3 with TRBJ1-2; D is undetermined. Per germline, CDR1 ENHRY and CDR2 SYGVKD. CDR3 length: 14 residues. V lost 8 bases, J lost 7 bases, and 20 bases lay in between. This CDR3 reads CAIRPTGVSSGYTF. CDR3 DNA: TGTGCCATCCGGCCCACCGGGGTTTCGAGTGGCTACACCTTC.

This clonotype was observed many times. This chain joins TRBV29-1 and TRBJ1-1; 8 nucleotides match TRBD1. This CDR3 comprises 12 residues. V dropped 6 bases and J dropped 5; count of bases not matched to a gene: 5. Germline CDR1 and CDR2: SQVTM and ANQGSEA. CDR3 nucleotides: TGCAGCGTGGCAACAGGGGGAACTGAAGCTTTCTTT. Protein: CSVATGGTEAFF. Full variable domain (outside the CDR3, taken from reference TRBV29-1 and TRBJ1-1): SAVISQKPSRDICQRGTSLTIQCQVDSQVTMMFWYRQQPGQSLTLIATANQGSEATYESGFVIDKFPISRPNLTFSTLTVSNMSPEDSSIYLCSVATGGTEAFFGQGTRLTVV.

This clonotype was seen many times. J is TRBJ2-2 and V is TRBV7-6; D might be TRBD2 (5 bases). The CDR3 has 13 amino acids. Germline lookup yields CDR1 SGHVS and CDR2 FNYEAQ. V lost 5 bases to trimming and J lost 7 bases, with 11 bases between them. The CDR3 DNA reads TGTGCCAGCAGCACCGGGAACCTCGGGGAGCTGTTTTTT. Translated, it gives CASSTGNLGELFF.

This clonotype was observed many times. The chain links TRBV5-1 to TRBJ1-1; D is perhaps TRBD1 (5 bases). This CDR3 has 15 residues. Per the germline V gene, CDR1 is SGHRS and CDR2 is YFSETQ. The V end was cut by 1 base, the J end by 3 bases, with 13 bases between. CDR3: CASSLKGAQDTEAFF. CDR3 in DNA: TGCGCCAGCAGCTTGAAAGGGGCGCAGGACACTGAAGCTTTCTTT.

The chain combines TRBV7-2 with TRBJ2-1; 8 positions match TRBD2. Germline V gives CDR1 SGHTA, CDR2 FQGNSA. The CDR3 spans 14 residues. V trimming: 3 bases; J trimming: 7 bases; junction bases outside the gene matches: 5. CDR3 in DNA: TGTGCCAGCAGCTTTAGCGGGGTTGAGAATGAGCAGTTCTTC. It codes for CASSFSGVENEQFF.

This clonotype was seen at least ten times. The chain couples TRBV12-3 or TRBV12-4 to TRBJ2-3, with 9 bases fitting TRBD2. V was clipped by 0 bases and J by 4 bases; unmatched bases: 8. The CDR3 contains 17 residues. The CDR3 spells CASSLALRGGAADTQYF. In DNA, the CDR3 is TGTGCCAGCAGTTTAGCGCTTCGCGGGGGGGCCGCAGATACGCAGTATTTT.

This clonotype was detected many times. The chain is built from TRBV29-1 and TRBJ2-2; 9 bases are shared with TRBD1. Germline CDR1 reads SQVTM; CDR2 reads ANQGSEA. The length of the CDR3 is 17 residues. The V and J ends lost 5 bases and 0 bases, in that order; junction bases with no gene match: 10. The CDR3 sequence: CSVPNPGQGSNTGELFF. The CDR3 DNA reads as TGCAGCGTTCCTAATCCGGGACAGGGATCGAACACCGGGGAGCTGTTTTTT.

The rearrangement uses TRBV23-1 and TRBJ2-5; D is unclear. TRBV23-1 is annotated as an ORF whose role is uncertain. There are 14 residues in the CDR3. Between the trimmed V and J ends, which lost 0 bases and 2 bases, there was a span of 7 bases. The CDR3 reads CASSQSKLQETQYF. CDR3 nucleotides: TGCGCCAGCAGTCAATCGAAGCTGCAAGAGACCCAGTACTTC.

This clonotype was picked up many times. The gene calls are TRBV5-1 and TRBJ2-2, with 7 bases identical to TRBD1. Germline V gene data show CDR1 as SGHRS and CDR2 as YFSETQ. J gave up 0 bases and V 1 base, and 3 bases lay outside the gene matches. This CDR3 spans 16 amino acids. As DNA, the CDR3 is TGCGCCAGCAGCTTGTCGACAGGGCCGAACACCGGGGAGCTGTTTTTT. Its translation: CASSLSTGPNTGELFF.

This clonotype was counted many times. The rearrangement links TRBV20-1 to TRBJ2-7; D is possibly TRBD2 (6 bases). The germline V gene has CDR1 DFQATT and CDR2 SNEGSKA (reference sequence). The CDR3 totals 11 residues. Trimming cost V 4 bases and J 3 bases, with 7 bases left between them. CDR3 bases: TGCAGTGCTACCGGGGGCTACGAGCAGTACTTC. Translation: CSATGGYEQYF.

This clonotype was recorded at least ten times. V is TRBV18 and J is TRBJ2-1, with D tentatively TRBD1 or TRBD2 (5 bases each). Deletions cut 2 bases from V and 4 bases from J, with 12 bases between. The germline gives CDR1 KGHSH, CDR2 LQKENI. This CDR3 has 15 residues. This CDR3 is CASSPSGRIYNEQFF. CDR3 in DNA: TGTGCCAGCTCACCATCAGGGAGAATTTACAATGAGCAGTTCTTC.

This clonotype was observed many times. The junction does not match germline at one end; this may be a read error. This sequence joins TRBV6-5 and TRBJ1-2, with 9 bases aligning to TRBD1. The CDR3 length is 12 residues. Germline CDR1 reads MNHEY; CDR2 reads SVGAGI. CDR3 DNA: TGTGCCAGCAGTCCGGGAGACAGGGGGAGAATATTC. As protein: CASSPGDRGRIF.

This clonotype was detected ten times or more. This chain's CDR3 is CASSLDRSDREQYF. CDR3 coding DNA: TGCGCCAGCAGCTTGGATAGATCCGACAGGGAGCAGTACTTC. The chain has TRBV5-1 and TRBJ2-7, with a weak D call TRBD1 (6 bases). The CDR3 spans 14 residues. CDR1 and CDR2 (germline): SGHRS, YFSETQ. Trimming removed 0 bases from V and 7 bases from J, with 14 bases in between.

The chain couples TRBV9 to TRBJ2-3; perhaps TRBD1 as D (6 bases). Germline CDR1 reads SGDLS; CDR2 reads YYNGEE. V gave up 1 base and J gave up 3 bases, with 12 bases separating them. This CDR3 is 15 amino acids long. The CDR3 is CASSVPGAGTDTQYF. The CDR3 region has the DNA TGTGCCAGCAGCGTACCAGGGGCCGGGACAGATACGCAGTATTTT. Looking up the rest from reference TRBV9 and TRBJ2-3 gives the full variable domain: DSGVTQTPKHLITATGQRVTLRCSPRSGDLSVYWYQQSLDQGLQFLIQYYNGEERAKGNILERFSAQQFPDLHSELNLSSLELGDSALYFCASSVPGAGTDTQYFGPGTRLTVL.

This clonotype was counted ten times or more. V gene TRBV20-1 combines with J gene TRBJ2-3; 8 nucleotides match TRBD2. The CDR3 contains 15 residues. The V gene end was trimmed by 6 bases and the J gene end by 2 bases; junction bases not matched to a gene: 10. Germline assignment: CDR1 DFQATT and CDR2 SNEGSKA (reference sequence). The DNA for the CDR3 is TGCAGTGCCCCTCCGGCGGGGGGAAACACAGATACGCAGTATTTT. Translated, it gives CSAPPAGGNTDTQYF.

This clonotype was observed at least ten times. The chain combines TRBV7-2 with TRBJ2-3, with unresolved D. The CDR3 spans 14 residues. The germline V gene has CDR1 SGHTA and CDR2 FQGNSA. V lost 4 bases and J lost 4, with 12 bases in between. In DNA form, the CDR3 reads TGTGCCAGCAGCTCCCCTCACGGCTCAGATACGCAGTATTTT. This codes for CASSSPHGSDTQYF.

This clonotype was seen repeatedly, ten times or more. V usage is TRBV10-2 and J usage is TRBJ2-7; tentatively, D is TRBD1 (5 bases). V was clipped by 2 bases and J by 2 bases, with 16 bases between them. This CDR3 has 16 residues. The germline V gene has CDR1 WSHSY and CDR2 SAAADI. The chain's CDR3 is CASSEVWGHTTYEQYV. CDR3 nucleotide sequence: TGCGCCAGCAGTGAGGTGTGGGGCCATACTACCTACGAGCAGTACGTC.

This clonotype was detected ten times or more. The genes are TRBV4-1 and TRBJ2-4; no definite D call. Germline V gene data show CDR1 as MGHRA and CDR2 as YSYEKL. V lost 2 bases and J 0 bases, leaving 11 bases between the germline ends. This CDR3 is 16 amino acids long. In DNA form, the CDR3 reads TGCGCCAGCAGCCAAAAGGGAAATGGAGCCAAAAACATTCAGTACTTC. Protein product: CASSQKGNGAKNIQYF.

At least ten counts were recorded for this clonotype. The CDR3 coding sequence is TGTGCCAGCAGCTTAGCGCTCGGGGGCAGGTACAATGAGCAGTTCTTC. Its translation is CASSLALGGRYNEQFF. The chain uses TRBV11-1 and TRBJ2-1, with D perhaps being TRBD1 or TRBD2 (6 bases each). Germline V gene sequence: CDR1 SGHAT, CDR2 FQDESV (reference sequence). V lost 0 bases to trimming and J lost 4 bases, with 13 bases between them. CDR3 length: 16 amino acids.

This clonotype was recorded many times. The rearrangement joins TRBV15 to TRBJ2-3, with 14 bases identical to TRBD2. This CDR3 is 18 amino acids long. Trimming took 3 bases from V and 6 from J; bases not matched to a gene: 11. Germline CDR1 is LNHNV and CDR2 is YYDKDF (reference sequence). This chain's CDR3 is CATSRSPGLAGAGDTQYF. For the CDR3, the DNA is TGTGCCACCAGCAGGAGCCCGGGACTAGCGGGGGCCGGGGATACGCAGTATTTT. The variable domain in full, with the rest retrieved from reference TRBV15 and TRBJ2-3, is DAMVIQNPRYQVTQFGKPVTLSCSQTLNHNVMYWYQQKSSQAPKLLFHYYDKDFNNEADTPDNFQSRRPNTSFCFLDIRSPGLGDTAMYLCATSRSPGLAGAGDTQYFGPGTRLTVL.

This clonotype has at least ten counts. The chain is built from TRBV6-5 and TRBJ1-1, with 7 bases identical to TRBD1. V lost 4 bases and J lost 7; bases outside the gene matches: 0. From germline, CDR1 is MNHEY and CDR2 SVGAGI. The CDR3 has 11 amino acids. The CDR3 here is CASSSGGEAFF. CDR3 bases: TGTGCCAGCAGTTCAGGGGGTGAAGCTTTCTTT.

About this clonotype: This may stem from a read error, because a much larger clone lies one nucleotide away. The chain uses TRBV10-3 and TRBJ1-5; maybe TRBD1 (5 bases). Between the trimmed V and J ends, which lost 4 bases and 0 bases, there was a span of 10 bases. This CDR3 spans 15 amino acids. Germline V gives CDR1 ENHRY, CDR2 SYGVKD. The CDR3 is CAISGRGVSNQPQHF. DNA of the CDR3: TGTGCCATCAGTGGCCGGGGGGTTAGCAATCAGCCCCAGCATTTT.

This clonotype was observed at least ten times. This rearrangement joins TRBV20-1 to TRBJ1-3; perhaps TRBD1 as D (5 bases). The CDR3 has 16 amino acids. The V gene's germline CDR1 is DFQATT and CDR2 SNEGSKA (reference sequence). CDR3 DNA sequence: TGCAGAGGGGTAGGGAAACAGAGCGAACTCGGAAACACCATATATTTT. It is translated as CRGVGKQSELGNTIYF.